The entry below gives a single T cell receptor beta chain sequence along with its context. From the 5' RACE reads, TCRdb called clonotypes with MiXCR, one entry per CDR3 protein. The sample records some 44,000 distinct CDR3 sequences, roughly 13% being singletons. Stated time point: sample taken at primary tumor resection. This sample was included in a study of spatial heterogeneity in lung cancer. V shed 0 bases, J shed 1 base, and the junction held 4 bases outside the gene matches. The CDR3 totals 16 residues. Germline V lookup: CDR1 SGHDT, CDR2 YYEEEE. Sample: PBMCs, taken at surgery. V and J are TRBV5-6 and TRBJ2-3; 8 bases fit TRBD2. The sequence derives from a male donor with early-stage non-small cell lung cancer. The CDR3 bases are TGTGCCAGCAGCTTGGGTAGCGGGGCGGGCACAGATACGCAGTATTTT. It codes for CASSLGSGAGTDTQYF.